The 21 T cell receptor beta chains presented below share a single source sample, sequenced in a study of OX40 agonist ivuxolimab in advanced cancers. Profiling relied on immunoSEQ multiplex PCR, and the TCRdb table lists in-frame clones only, not all of them. The sample contains some 150,000 clones, just over 90% of which appear only once. The sample was CD4+ or CD8+ T cells sorted from blood, taken in a trial of the OX40 agonist ivuxolimab. All receptors come from an adult with an advanced solid tumor such as melanoma, head and neck, liver or kidney cancer.

The chain links TRBV19 to TRBJ2-1; 10 bases line up with TRBD2. Germline CDR1 and CDR2: LNHDA and SQIVND (reference sequence). The CDR3 has 15 residues. Trimming removed 3 bases from V and 8 bases from J; junction bases left unmatched: 7. Here the CDR3 reads CASSMPASGSDEQFF. The CDR3, as DNA: TGTGCCAGTAGTATGCCGGCTAGCGGGAGTGATGAGCAGTTCTTC.

The rearrangement links TRBV7-2 to TRBJ2-7, with 10 nucleotides matching TRBD1. The CDR3 length is 14 residues. Germline trimming cut 4 bases from V and 4 bases from J; bases unmatched to any gene: 4. Germline V gives CDR1 SGHTA, CDR2 FQGNSA. CDR3 region: CASSYGTGEYEQYF. DNA for the CDR3: TGTGCCAGCAGCTATGGGACAGGGGAGTACGAGCAGTACTTC.

The V call is TRBV16, the J call TRBJ2-1, with 9 bases fitting TRBD2. The CDR3 spans 14 residues. V trimming: 2 bases; J trimming: 7 bases; junction bases outside the gene matches: 3. The germline V gene encodes CDR1 KGHSY and CDR2 FQNENV. The CDR3 DNA follows: TGTGCCAGCAGCCAAGGCGGGAGGGTTAATGAGCAGTTCTTC. Its translation is CASSQGGRVNEQFF.

The chain is built from TRBV5-8 and TRBJ2-3, with TRBD2 matching over 7 bases. The ends lost 5 bases at V and 2 bases at J; junction bases unmatched: 5. CDR3 length: 14 amino acids. The germline V gene has CDR1 SGHTS and CDR2 YDEGEE. The CDR3 loop reads CASRGGSSTDTQYF. Written as DNA, the CDR3 is TGTGCCAGCAGGGGCGGGAGCTCCACAGATACGCAGTATTTT. Drawing the rest from reference TRBV5-8 and TRBJ2-3, the complete variable domain is EAGVTQSPTHLIKTRGQQATLRCSPISGHTSVYWYQQALGLGLQFLLWYDEGEERNRGNFPPRFSGRQFPNYSSELNVNALELEDSALYLCASRGGSSTDTQYFGPGTRLTVL.

V gene TRBV5-4 combines with J gene TRBJ2-7; 10 nucleotides align to TRBD2. With V trimmed by 0 bases and J by 3 bases, 6 bases remained unmatched. There are 16 residues in the CDR3. In germline, CDR1 is SGHNT, CDR2 YYREEE (reference sequence). CDR3 coding DNA: TGTGCCAGCAGCTTGGTGGCTAGCGGGAGCTACTACGAGCAGTACTTC. It encodes CASSLVASGSYYEQYF.

V and J are TRBV19 and TRBJ2-3; 8 nucleotides agree with TRBD2. This CDR3 region has 15 residues. CDR1 and CDR2 from the germline V gene are LNHDA and SQIVND (reference sequence). With V trimmed by 2 bases and J by 2 bases, 3 bases remained unmatched. CDR3 residues: CASSISGGNTDTQYF. CDR3 DNA sequence: TGTGCCAGTAGTATATCGGGAGGGAACACAGATACGCAGTATTTT.

V gene TRBV9 combines with J gene TRBJ2-3, with D hard to call. The V end lost 4 bases, the J end lost 1 base, and 4 bases lay between the germline ends. CDR1 is SGDLS, CDR2 YYNGEE, per germline. The CDR3 totals 12 residues. CDR3 DNA sequence: TGTGCCAGCAGCCCTGGCACAGATACGCAGTATTTT. Residues: CASSPGTDTQYF.

The chain couples TRBV9 to TRBJ1-1, with D possibly TRBD1 on 5 matching bases. Looked up from germline, CDR1 is SGDLS and CDR2 is YYNGEE. The CDR3 is 13 residues long. V lost 2 bases, J lost 3 bases, and 8 bases lay in between. The DNA for the CDR3 is TGTGCCAGCAGCGTGAGGGACTACACTGAAGCTTTCTTT. Its protein is CASSVRDYTEAFF.

This sequence joins TRBV10-1 and TRBJ2-2; TRBD2 matches 15 bases. The trim removed 6 bases at V and 5 bases at J, leaving 4 bases unmatched. Germline CDR1 and CDR2: WNHNN and SYGVQD (reference sequence). The CDR3 extends over 16 amino acids. The CDR3 DNA is TGCGCCAGCAGGGGACTAGCGGGAGGTCGAACCGGGGAGCTGTTTTTT. Protein sequence: CASRGLAGGRTGELFF.

V is TRBV10-3 and J is TRBJ2-3; TRBD1 aligns across 8 bases. V lost 3 bases, J lost 2 bases, and 7 bases stayed unmatched. Germline V CDR1 and CDR2: ENHRY, SYGVKD. The CDR3 spans 16 residues. CDR3 DNA sequence: TGTGCCATCAGTGATTGGGACAGGATAAACACAGATACGCAGTATTTT. It specifies CAISDWDRINTDTQYF.

The chain links TRBV7-8 to TRBJ2-1; D may match TRBD1 or TRBD2 (5 bases each). CDR1 and CDR2 from the germline V gene are SGHVS and FQNEAQ. This CDR3 has 14 residues. Deletions cut 1 base from V and 7 bases from J, with 11 bases between. The CDR3 region is CASSLERAGNEQFF. Written as DNA, the CDR3 is TGTGCCAGCAGCTTAGAGAGGGCAGGGAATGAGCAGTTCTTC.

The gene calls are TRBV4-1 and TRBJ2-7; 8 bases align to TRBD2. Germline CDR1 reads MGHRA; CDR2 reads YSYEKL. Losses at the gene ends were 3 bases for V and 3 bases for J; bases not matched to a gene: 4. This CDR3 has 14 residues. The chain's CDR3 is CASSQISGNYEQYF. The CDR3 DNA reads as TGCGCCAGCAGCCAGATTAGCGGGAACTACGAGCAGTACTTC.

This clone was observed a handful of times. This chain connects TRBV6-4 to TRBJ2-7; 8 bases are a match to TRBD1. CDR3 size: 14 residues. With 7 bases clipped from V and 5 bases from J, the junction kept 10 bases outside the gene matches. Germline loops: CDR1 MRHNA, CDR2 SNTAGT. CDR3 residues: CASNPGGRGDEQYF. CDR3 in DNA: TGTGCCAGCAATCCAGGGGGCAGGGGCGACGAGCAGTACTTC.

The chain joins TRBV11-3 to TRBJ2-7; D remains unclear. This CDR3 is 12 amino acids long. Germline V gene data show CDR1 as SGHNT and CDR2 as YENEEA. Between the trimmed V and J ends, which lost 2 bases and 6 bases, there was a span of 8 bases. The CDR3, as DNA: TGTGCCAGCAGCTTACAGAGTTCCGAGCAGTACTTC. It is translated as CASSLQSSEQYF. Looking up the rest from reference TRBV11-3 and TRBJ2-7 gives the full variable domain: EAGVVQSPRYKIIEKKQPVAFWCNPISGHNTLYWYLQNLGQGPELLIRYENEEAVDDSQLPKDRFSAERLKGVDSTLKIQPAELGDSAVYLCASSLQSSEQYFGPGTRLTVT.

The rearrangement joins TRBV27 to TRBJ2-1, with 9 positions matching TRBD2. Germline CDR1 reads MNHEY; CDR2 reads SMNVEV (reference sequence). Losses at the gene ends were 3 bases for V and 10 bases for J; bases not matched to a gene: 7. CDR3 length equals 14 residues. The CDR3 DNA reads as TGTGCCAGCAGTTTCGGCGGGAGGGCTACCGAGCAGTTCTTC. It specifies CASSFGGRATEQFF.

This clone has more than one count but fewer than ten. The rearrangement links TRBV29-1 to TRBJ2-7; tentatively, D is TRBD1 (6 bases). Germline CDR1 SQVTM, CDR2 ANQGSEA. The CDR3 sequence is 13 residues long. V lost 6 bases and J lost 3, with 15 bases in between. The CDR3 spells CSVFTGSNYEQYF. The CDR3 coding sequence is TGCAGCGTATTTACAGGGAGCAACTACGAGCAGTACTTC.

This chain connects TRBV4-2 to TRBJ1-1; no reliable D call. Germline V gene lookup returns CDR1 LGHNA and CDR2 YNFKEQ. The CDR3 has 16 residues. V lost 0 bases to trimming and J lost 0 bases, with 11 bases between them. Here the CDR3 reads CASSQDRRALNTEAFF. The CDR3 DNA is TGTGCCAGCAGCCAAGACAGGCGAGCCCTGAACACTGAAGCTTTCTTT.

The V and J genes are TRBV27 and TRBJ2-2; D unresolved. Germline V gene data show CDR1 as MNHEY and CDR2 as SMNVEV (reference sequence). The CDR3 sequence is 12 residues long. Trimming shortened V by 1 base and J by 9 bases, and 6 bases separated the two germline ends. The CDR3 region has the DNA TGTGCCAGCAGTTTATGGGGAAGGGAGCTGTTTTTT. The encoded protein is CASSLWGRELFF.

J is TRBJ2-7 and V is TRBV7-6, with D uncertain. The CDR3 contains 13 residues. With 4 bases removed from V and 5 bases from J, the gap between germline ends came to 12 bases. The germline V gene has CDR1 SGHVS and CDR2 FNYEAQ. The CDR3 is CASSSQAFNEQYF. The CDR3 nucleotides read TGTGCCAGCAGCTCCCAGGCGTTTAACGAGCAGTACTTC.

The CDR3 here is CAIMGRGDDTIYF. The CDR3 nucleotides read TGTGCCATCATGGGCAGGGGTGATGACACCATATATTTT. The genes are TRBV10-3 and TRBJ1-3; tentatively, D is TRBD1 (6 bases). Between the trimmed V and J ends, which lost 7 bases and 8 bases, there was a span of 15 bases. This CDR3 is built from 13 residues. Germline CDR1 and CDR2: ENHRY and SYGVKD.

The chain links TRBV7-9 to TRBJ2-7, with D maybe TRBD2 (5 bases). This CDR3 spans 14 amino acids. The germline V and J ends were trimmed by 5 bases and 2 bases, with 13 bases remaining between them. Per the germline V gene, CDR1 is SEHNR and CDR2 is FQNEAQ (reference sequence). As DNA, the CDR3 is TGTGCCAGCAGCCCAGGCGGGTCCGCCTACGAGCAGTACTTC. This translates into CASSPGGSAYEQYF. The variable domain in full, completed from reference TRBV7-9 and TRBJ2-7, reads DTGVSQNPRHKITKRGQNVTFRCDPISEHNRLYWYRQTLGQGPEFLTYFQNEAQLEKSRLLSDRFSAERPKGSFSTLEIQRTEQGDSAMYLCASSPGGSAYEQYFGPGTRLTVT.